The clone carrying this T cell receptor beta chain was recorded a few times. From RNA, the CDR3 regions of TCR beta chains were amplified and sequenced. First-round RT-PCR with HTBI primers preceded a second-round multiplex PCR. TCRdb re-derived calls from the multiplex PCR reads in MiXCR, one entry per CDR3 protein. The table has around 50,000 distinct CDR3 sequences, 50% seen once. CDR3 length equals 11 residues. Germline-derived CDR1 and CDR2 are SGDLS and YYNGEE. V shed 7 bases and J 6 bases; nucleotides not matched to a gene: 3. This entry is derived from a study of Graves' ophthalmopathy and Graves' hyperthyroidism. All donors with ophthalmopathy were recorded as having moderate-to-severe activity, CAS ≥3, NOSPECS ≥4 and a duration under 3 months. Clinical symptoms, serum thyroxine, TRAb, thyroid ultrasound and orbital computed tomography determined diagnosis.

This chain uses TRBV9 with TRBJ1-2; 7 bases are a match to TRBD1. The sequenced material came from peripheral blood. This sequence was found in an adult man with Graves' ophthalmopathy. The CDR3 is CASGGTDGYTF. CDR3 DNA: TGTGCCAGCGGGGGGACAGATGGCTACACCTTC.